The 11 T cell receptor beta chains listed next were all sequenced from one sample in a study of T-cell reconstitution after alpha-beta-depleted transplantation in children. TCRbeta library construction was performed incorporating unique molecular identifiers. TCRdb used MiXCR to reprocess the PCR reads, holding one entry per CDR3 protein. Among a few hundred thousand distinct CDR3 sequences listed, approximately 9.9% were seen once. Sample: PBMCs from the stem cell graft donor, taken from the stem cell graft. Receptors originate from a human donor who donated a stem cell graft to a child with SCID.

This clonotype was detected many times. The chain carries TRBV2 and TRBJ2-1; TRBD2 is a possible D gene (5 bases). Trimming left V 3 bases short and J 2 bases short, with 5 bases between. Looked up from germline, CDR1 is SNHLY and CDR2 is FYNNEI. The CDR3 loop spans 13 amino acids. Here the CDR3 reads CASSDSAYNEQFF. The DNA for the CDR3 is TGTGCCAGCAGTGATAGCGCCTACAATGAGCAGTTCTTC.

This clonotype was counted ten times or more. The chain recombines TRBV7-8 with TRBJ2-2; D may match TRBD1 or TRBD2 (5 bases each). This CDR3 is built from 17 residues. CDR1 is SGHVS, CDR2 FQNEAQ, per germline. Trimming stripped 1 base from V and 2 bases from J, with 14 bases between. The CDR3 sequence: CASSLDFWGSNTGELFF. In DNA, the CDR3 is TGTGCCAGCAGCTTAGATTTTTGGGGGTCTAACACCGGGGAGCTGTTTTTT.

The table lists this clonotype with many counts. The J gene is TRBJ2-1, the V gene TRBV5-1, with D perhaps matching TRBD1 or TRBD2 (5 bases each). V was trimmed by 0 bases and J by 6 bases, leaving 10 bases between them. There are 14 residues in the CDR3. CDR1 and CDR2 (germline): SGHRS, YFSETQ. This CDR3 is CASSLAGQANEQFF. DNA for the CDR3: TGCGCCAGCAGCTTGGCGGGGCAGGCCAATGAGCAGTTCTTC.

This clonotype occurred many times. The CDR3 DNA follows: TGTGCCAGCAGCTTAGAACCTGGGCTAGATACGCAGTATTTT. Protein product: CASSLEPGLDTQYF. V and J are TRBV7-2 and TRBJ2-3; D is uncertain. The CDR3 consists of 14 residues. Looked up from germline, CDR1 is SGHTA and CDR2 is FQGNSA. Trimming removed 1 base from V and 5 bases from J, with 10 bases in between.

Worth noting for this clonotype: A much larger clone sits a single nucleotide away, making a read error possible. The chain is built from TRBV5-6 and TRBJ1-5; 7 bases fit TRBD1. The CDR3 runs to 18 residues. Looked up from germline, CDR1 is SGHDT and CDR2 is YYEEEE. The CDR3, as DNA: TGTGCCGGCAGCTTACGTAGAACAGGGGCCGCGTCCAATCAGCCCCAGCATTTT. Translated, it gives CAGSLRRTGAASNQPQHF.

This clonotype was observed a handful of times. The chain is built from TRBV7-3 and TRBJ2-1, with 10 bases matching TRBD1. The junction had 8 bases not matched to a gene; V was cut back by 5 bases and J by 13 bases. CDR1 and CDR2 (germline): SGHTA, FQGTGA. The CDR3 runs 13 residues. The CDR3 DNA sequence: TGTGCCAGCAGCCGGGGGACAGGGGTGGACCAGTTCTTC. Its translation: CASSRGTGVDQFF.

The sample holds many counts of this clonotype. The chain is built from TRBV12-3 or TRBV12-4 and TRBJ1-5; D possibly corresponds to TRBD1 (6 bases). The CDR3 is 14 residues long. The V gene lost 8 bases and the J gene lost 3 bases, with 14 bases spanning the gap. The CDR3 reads CASRQGGNNQPQHF. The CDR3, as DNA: TGTGCCAGCCGCCAAGGGGGAAACAATCAGCCCCAGCATTTT.

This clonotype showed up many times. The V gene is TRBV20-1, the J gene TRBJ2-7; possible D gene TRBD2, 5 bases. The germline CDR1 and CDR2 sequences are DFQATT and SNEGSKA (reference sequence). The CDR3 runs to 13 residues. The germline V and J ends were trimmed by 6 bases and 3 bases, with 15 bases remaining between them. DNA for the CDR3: TGCAGTGCCAGATCCGGGGAAAGCTACGAGCAGTACTTC. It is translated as CSARSGESYEQYF.

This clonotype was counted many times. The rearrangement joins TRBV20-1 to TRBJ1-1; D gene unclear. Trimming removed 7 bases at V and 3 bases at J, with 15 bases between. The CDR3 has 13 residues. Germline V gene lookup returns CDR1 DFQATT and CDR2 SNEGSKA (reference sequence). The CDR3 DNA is TGCAGTGGACAACGTGACGGCGACACTGAAGCTTTCTTT. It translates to CSGQRDGDTEAFF.

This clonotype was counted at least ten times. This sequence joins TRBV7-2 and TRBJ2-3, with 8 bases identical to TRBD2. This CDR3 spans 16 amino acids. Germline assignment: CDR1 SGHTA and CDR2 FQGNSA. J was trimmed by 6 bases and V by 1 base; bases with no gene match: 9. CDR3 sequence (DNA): TGTGCCAGCAGCTTAGTGGTCGCGGGGGGCCCCGATACGCAGTATTTT. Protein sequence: CASSLVVAGGPDTQYF.

CDR3 protein: CASSQDVVGDTEAFF. As DNA, the CDR3 is TGCGCCAGCAGCCAAGATGTGGTGGGCGACACTGAAGCTTTCTTT. This chain connects TRBV4-3 to TRBJ1-1; the D is unclear. Germline loops: CDR1 LGHNA, CDR2 YSLEER. The CDR3 extends over 15 amino acids. V was clipped by 0 bases and J by 3 bases, with 11 bases between them.